This TCR beta chain was sequenced for a study of CD8 T cells in Susac syndrome. Findings and limits, study-wide: The study recognized that its TCR sequencing and HLA analysis covered a relatively small number of individuals.

The RNA, about 0.45 to 1 ug, was put through reverse transcription using random hexamers. immunoSEQ multiplex PCR amplified TCR beta CDR3 across 54 Vbeta, 13 Jbeta. TCRdb re-analysed the immunoSEQ multiplex PCR reads in MiXCR, keeping a single row per CDR3 protein. The sample lists about 440,000 distinct CDR3 sequences, approximately 85% seen once, with about 0.12% in the top ten. Details on this clonotype: Its specificity is not known.

Peripheral blood CD8+ and CD4+ T cells were profiled by TCR beta sequencing. Negative isolation was applied to CD8+ and CD4+ T cells, and FACS enrichment was applied to TEMRA cells. V shed 2 bases, J shed 4 bases, and the junction held 8 bases outside the gene matches. Germline assignment: CDR1 MDHEN and CDR2 SYDVKM. The CDR3 has 16 amino acids. This receptor was taken from a human donor with multiple sclerosis. Sequences were obtained from CD8+ T cells from PBMCs. The V call is TRBV28, the J call TRBJ2-3, with TRBD2 matching 8 bases. The CDR3 DNA reads TGTGCCAGCAGTTTAATATCAAGCGGGAGCGCAGATACGCAGTATTTT. Translating it yields CASSLISSGSADTQYF.